The entry that follows covers one T cell receptor beta chain sequence. Its antigen is not identified. V was cut by 6 bases and J by 2 bases, with 5 bases left in between. Germline V gene sequence: CDR1 LNHDA, CDR2 SQIVND (reference sequence). The CDR3 length is 12 residues. This sample was included in a study of a mutant IDH1 vaccine in newly diagnosed glioma. Study at large: Patients previously underwent radiotherapy, temozolomide, or both, and most underwent both.

Libraries were prepared by immunoSEQ multiplex PCR; TCRdb keeps only in-frame clonotypes and omits some of them. The sample lists approximately 66,000 clones; around 84% were seen once. Time point meaning: week 35, safety follow-up. A single vaccine dose contained 300 ug of mutant IDH1 20-mer peptide, and topical imiquimod was used with it. At weeks 1, 3, 5, 7, 11, 15, 19 and 23, patients received a vaccination, eight in all. The sequences come from PBMCs, collected from a glioma patient whose treatment included an IDH1 peptide vaccine. The chain has TRBV19 and TRBJ1-5, with a weak D call TRBD1 (5 bases). The clonotype originates from a man aged 25-40 years with glioma. The CDR3, as DNA: TGTGCCAGTAGACAGGGCAATCAGCCCCAGCATTTT. Its protein product is CASRQGNQPQHF.